Detailed here is one TCR beta chain. The record originates from a study of blood T cell repertoires in COVID-19. Clones were read by immunoSEQ multiplex PCR, and TCRdb kept only the in-frame ones, dropping some. The sample consists of 200,000 to 250,000 clones, about 90% of them appearing once. The CDR3 extends over 11 amino acids. Germline CDR1 reads MDHEN; CDR2 reads SYDVKM. V dropped 5 bases and J dropped 10; count of bases not matched to a gene: 3. Sequencing input: PBMCs or T cells enriched from blood (not recorded which). This receptor was taken from a woman aged 25 to 39 with acute COVID-19. The chain has TRBV28 and TRBJ2-5; 8 nucleotides agree with TRBD2. This CDR3 is CASSLLADQYF. CDR3 coding DNA: TGTGCCAGCAGTCTACTAGCGGACCAGTACTTC.